The next 12 T cell receptor beta chains were all read from a single sample in a study of blood T cells in healthy people across ages. A second PCR, run for about 7 to 11 cycles, used a sample-barcoded 5' primer plus a J-beta primer mix. TCRdb re-analysed the 5' RACE reads in MiXCR, keeping a single row per CDR3 protein. The table has 650,000 to 1,000,000 distinct CDR3 sequences, about 37% seen once. The source material was blood. The source of these receptors is a man younger than 30 in good health.

This rearrangement joins TRBV9 to TRBJ1-2, with D perhaps TRBD1 (5 bases). CDR1 SGDLS and CDR2 YYNGEE come from the germline V gene. The germline V and J ends were trimmed by 0 bases and 5 bases, with 20 bases remaining between them. The CDR3 contains 17 residues. The CDR3 loop is CASSVDSPGPRLYGYTF. CDR3 bases: TGTGCCAGCAGCGTAGATTCCCCGGGGCCCCGTCTTTATGGCTACACCTTC.

Comments on this clonotype: At one end the junction does not follow the germline gene, possibly because of a read error. The CDR3 DNA sequence: TGTGCCAGCAATACTCAGGGGAAGGCTGAAACTTTCTTT. It encodes CASNTQGKAETFF. J is TRBJ1-1 and V is TRBV12-3 or TRBV12-4; D might be TRBD1 (6 bases). The CDR3 is made up of 13 amino acids.

About this clonotype: This may be a read error, as it is one base from a much larger clone. This chain uses TRBV5-1 with TRBJ2-1; the D is unclear. With 6 bases removed from V and 5 bases from J, the gap between germline ends came to 9 bases. The CDR3 is 12 amino acids. From germline, CDR1 is SGHRS and CDR2 YFSETQ. The CDR3 coding sequence is TGCGCCAGCAACTCGGACCACAATGAGCAGTTCTTC. This encodes CASNSDHNEQFF.

Of note for this clonotype: This may be a read error, as it is one base from a much larger clone. This rearrangement joins TRBV20-1 to TRBJ2-5; D tentatively reads TRBD1 or TRBD2 (6 bases each). V lost 4 bases and J lost 11, with 23 bases in between. Germline CDR1 DFQATT, CDR2 SNEGSKA (reference sequence). The CDR3 is 14 residues long. CDR3 amino acids: CSANSTDGGNEQYF. The CDR3 DNA follows: TGCAGTGCTAACTCCACCGACGGGGGCAATGAGCAGTACTTC.

The genes are TRBV10-2 and TRBJ2-2; D gene ambiguous. CDR1 is WSHSY, CDR2 SAAADI, per germline. Trimming left V 5 bases short and J 7 bases short, with 11 bases between. The CDR3 length is 13 residues. The CDR3 reads CASSPGVNGELFF. CDR3 DNA sequence: TGCGCCAGCAGTCCTGGGGTCAACGGGGAGCTGTTTTTT.

The chain links TRBV4-3 to TRBJ1-1; D is uncertain. CDR3 length: 14 amino acids. Trimming pared 1 base from V and 3 bases from J, leaving 9 bases between. Germline CDR1 reads LGHNA; CDR2 reads YSLEER. As DNA, the CDR3 is TGCGCCAGCAGCCAAGGATGGATAGACACTGAAGCTTTCTTT. Translating gives CASSQGWIDTEAFF.

This sequence joins TRBV2 and TRBJ2-1; D is ambiguous. This CDR3 region has 15 residues. The germline gives CDR1 SNHLY, CDR2 FYNNEI. Trimming left V 6 bases short and J 0 bases short, with 12 bases between. The CDR3 loop is CASRDALGSYNEQFF. In DNA form, the CDR3 reads TGTGCCAGCAGGGACGCTCTGGGCTCCTACAATGAGCAGTTCTTC.

CDR3 sequence reads: CASSLGGGYTDTQYF. For the CDR3, the DNA is TGTGCCAGCAGCTTGGGCGGGGGATACACAGATACGCAGTATTTT. The chain is built from TRBV7-8 and TRBJ2-3, with TRBD2 matching over 7 bases. V was pared by 3 bases and J by 2 bases, with 5 bases of the junction left unmatched. The CDR3 is 15 amino acids. CDR1 is SGHVS, CDR2 FQNEAQ, per germline.

The V gene is TRBV5-1, the J gene TRBJ1-2, with D perhaps matching TRBD1 (6 bases). The germline V gene encodes CDR1 SGHRS and CDR2 YFSETQ. The CDR3 contains 15 residues. Deletions cut 4 bases from V and 0 bases from J, with 13 bases between. This CDR3 reads CASSPGGQSNYGYTF. The CDR3 DNA reads TGCGCCAGCAGCCCGGGGGGCCAGTCTAACTATGGCTACACCTTC. The full variable domain, its missing parts supplied by reference TRBV5-1 and TRBJ1-2, is KAGVTQTPRYLIKTRGQQVTLSCSPISGHRSVSWYQQTPGQGLQFLFEYFSETQRNKGNFPGRFSGRQFSNSRSEMNVSTLELGDSALYLCASSPGGQSNYGYTFGSGTRLTVV.

The gene calls are TRBV7-9 and TRBJ1-1, with D perhaps matching TRBD1 (6 bases). Germline V gene data show CDR1 as SEHNR and CDR2 as FQNEAQ (reference sequence). There are 14 residues in the CDR3. The ends were cut back, 4 bases at V and 4 bases at J, with 13 bases in the middle. The CDR3 here is CASSYTGQGTEAFF. CDR3 coding DNA: TGTGCCAGCAGCTATACAGGGCAGGGCACTGAAGCTTTCTTT. Looking up the rest from reference TRBV7-9 and TRBJ1-1 gives the full variable domain: DTGVSQNPRHKITKRGQNVTFRCDPISEHNRLYWYRQTLGQGPEFLTYFQNEAQLEKSRLLSDRFSAERPKGSFSTLEIQRTEQGDSAMYLCASSYTGQGTEAFFGQGTRLTVV.

This chain joins TRBV5-1 and TRBJ2-1, with 8 nucleotides matching TRBD1. Germline V gene sequence: CDR1 SGHRS, CDR2 YFSETQ. The CDR3 loop spans 15 amino acids. V shed 2 bases and J 2 bases; nucleotides not matched to a gene: 3. The CDR3 DNA reads TGCGCCAGCAGCTTTGGACAGGGTACCTACAATGAGCAGTTCTTC. It is translated as CASSFGQGTYNEQFF.

A few counts support this clonotype. The V and J genes are TRBV5-1 and TRBJ2-2; 7 positions match TRBD1. The CDR3 loop spans 14 amino acids. The V gene's germline CDR1 is SGHRS and CDR2 YFSETQ. With 5 bases clipped from V and 6 bases from J, the junction kept 7 bases outside the gene matches. For the CDR3, the DNA is TGCGCCAGCAGTCTCGATAGGGGGCCCGGGGAGCTGTTTTTT. Its protein is CASSLDRGPGELFF.